Each of the 7 T cell receptor beta chains below was sequenced from the same sample in a study of cytomegalovirus exposure and HLA in healthy donors. PCR primers comprised 60 Vbeta and 13 Jbeta primers. Sequencing used immunoSEQ multiplex PCR; TCRdb keeps in-frame clones, though not all of them. The repertoire shows about 40,000 clones; the top ten hold approximately 6%. Sequencing input: PBMCs. The source is a human donor in good health.

The V gene is TRBV11-2, the J gene TRBJ2-2; no clear D gene. V lost 4 bases and J lost 1, with 7 bases in between. The CDR3 sequence is 14 residues long. Germline V CDR1 and CDR2: SGHAT, FQNNGV. CDR3 DNA: TGTGCCAGCAGCTACAACAGGAACACCGGGGAGCTGTTTTTT. Amino acid sequence: CASSYNRNTGELFF. The whole variable domain, filled in from reference TRBV11-2 and TRBJ2-2, reads EAGVAQSPRYKIIEKRQSVAFWCNPISGHATLYWYQQILGQGPKLLIQFQNNGVVDDSQLPKDRFSAERLKGVDSTLKIQPAKLEDSAVYLCASSYNRNTGELFFGEGSRLTVL.

The chain joins TRBV7-9 to TRBJ1-1; unclear D gene. The CDR3 spans 13 residues. V was pared by 1 base and J by 6 bases, with 9 bases between. Germline CDR1 reads SEHNR; CDR2 reads FQNEAQ (reference sequence). The chain's CDR3 is CASSLVTSAEAFF. CDR3 DNA sequence: TGTGCCAGCAGCTTAGTTACCTCGGCTGAAGCTTTCTTT. The full variable domain, its missing parts supplied by reference TRBV7-9 and TRBJ1-1, is DTGVSQNPRHKITKRGQNVTFRCDPISEHNRLYWYRQTLGQGPEFLTYFQNEAQLEKSRLLSDRFSAERPKGSFSTLEIQRTEQGDSAMYLCASSLVTSAEAFFGQGTRLTVV.

The V call is TRBV6-5, the J call TRBJ2-5; D not certain. Per the germline V gene, CDR1 is MNHEY and CDR2 is SVGAGI. V was clipped by 6 bases and J by 0 bases, with 14 bases between them. The CDR3 loop spans 15 amino acids. CDR3 amino acids: CASRRSQTYQETQYF. Here the CDR3 DNA reads TGTGCCAGCAGGAGATCCCAAACGTACCAAGAGACCCAGTACTTC.

The V gene is TRBV10-2, the J gene TRBJ2-1; D perhaps matches TRBD1 (5 bases). The CDR3 covers 16 residues. CDR1 and CDR2 (germline): WSHSY, SAAADI. The V end was cut by 0 bases, the J end by 7 bases, with 16 bases between. The CDR3 DNA sequence: TGCGCCAGCAGTGAGTCGTTGGCTGGTGGGGCGAATGAGCAGTTCTTC. Protein product: CASSESLAGGANEQFF.

The chain uses TRBV11-3 and TRBJ2-2; D gene ambiguous. In germline, CDR1 is SGHNT, CDR2 YENEEA. CDR3 length: 14 amino acids. V was clipped by 6 bases and J by 6 bases, with 14 bases between them. In nucleotides, the CDR3 is TGTGCCAGCAGTTCGGGTCCTCTGGCCGGGGAGCTGTTTTTT. Amino acid sequence: CASSSGPLAGELFF. Filled out from reference TRBV11-3 and TRBJ2-2, the complete variable domain reads EAGVVQSPRYKIIEKKQPVAFWCNPISGHNTLYWYLQNLGQGPELLIRYENEEAVDDSQLPKDRFSAERLKGVDSTLKIQPAELGDSAVYLCASSSGPLAGELFFGEGSRLTVL.

The V call is TRBV18, the J call TRBJ1-6; TRBD1 is a possible D gene (5 bases). This CDR3 is built from 14 residues. V shed 3 bases and J shed 8 bases, with 11 bases lying between them. Germline-derived CDR1 and CDR2 are KGHSH and LQKENI. The CDR3: CASSPQGGDSPLHF. The CDR3 DNA is TGTGCCAGCTCACCTCAGGGTGGAGATTCACCCCTCCACTTT.

The chain uses TRBV19 and TRBJ1-4; D gene uncertain. Deletions cut 6 bases from V and 0 bases from J, with 17 bases between. This CDR3 has 17 amino acids. Looked up from germline, CDR1 is LNHDA and CDR2 is SQIVND (reference sequence). The CDR3 bases are TGTGCCAGTAGGGACCTCGGGGTTCCTACAACTAATGAAAAACTGTTTTTT. This sequence encodes CASRDLGVPTTNEKLFF.